The 6 T cell receptor beta chains reported below all come from one sample, sequenced in a study of cytomegalovirus exposure and HLA in healthy donors (dated by TCRdb to about 2017). The library was made by the immunoSEQ multiplex PCR assay. The multiplex PCR relied on a mix of 60 forward primers for TCR Vbeta segments and 13 reverse primers for TCR Jbeta segments. As stored in TCRdb, this immuneACCESS dataset retains in-frame rearrangements with V and J assigned. A fraction of the clones does not appear; measured against another copy, unresolved V genes explain less than half of the discrepancy, and the remainder lacks a known reason. Across this sample there are about 190,000 clones, with around 90% seen only once. The top ten constitute around 1% of the sample. Input material: PBMCs. The receptors here all came from a boy between 2 and 10 years old in good health and CMV-seronegative.

This clone came up a few times. In the same sample, other DNA sequences code for this CDR3. V gene TRBV27 combines with J gene TRBJ2-7, with D unresolved. The V gene's germline CDR1 is MNHEY and CDR2 SMNVEV (reference sequence). Deletions cut 3 bases from V and 4 bases from J, with 10 bases between. The length of the CDR3 is 13 residues. The DNA of the CDR3 is TGTGCCAGCAGTTTGTCACCAGGTTACGAGCAGTACTTC. Translating gives CASSLSPGYEQYF.

V is TRBV6-1 and J is TRBJ1-2, with TRBD1 identical over 7 bases. Germline V gives CDR1 MNHNS, CDR2 SASEGT. V lost 5 bases to trimming and J lost 8 bases; unmatched junction nucleotides: 8. The CDR3 runs 13 residues. The CDR3 sequence: CASSPTDRLGYTF. CDR3 DNA: TGTGCCAGCAGTCCGACGGACAGGCTAGGCTACACCTTC.

The chain uses TRBV5-4 and TRBJ1-2; D is uncertain. The CDR3 length is 15 residues. V lost 0 bases and J 3 bases, leaving 12 bases between the germline ends. Germline V gene sequence: CDR1 SGHNT, CDR2 YYREEE (reference sequence). The CDR3 region is CASSLGAVTHYGYTF. CDR3 nucleotide sequence: TGTGCCAGCAGCTTGGGGGCAGTAACCCACTATGGCTACACCTTC. Full variable domain (remainder filled in from reference TRBV5-4 and TRBJ1-2): ETGVTQSPTHLIKTRGQQVTLRCSSQSGHNTVSWYQQALGQGPQFIFQYYREEENGRGNFPPRFSGLQFPNYSSELNVNALELDDSALYLCASSLGAVTHYGYTFGSGTRLTVV.

This clone was counted a few times. This chain joins TRBV10-2 and TRBJ1-1, with D possibly matching TRBD1 (5 bases). Between the trimmed V and J ends, which lost 8 bases and 1 base, there was a span of 11 bases. This CDR3 region has 13 residues. CDR1 and CDR2 (germline): WSHSY, SAAADI. The CDR3 region has the DNA TGCGCCAGCGGGGAAACAGGGAACACTGAAGCTTTCTTT. Its translation: CASGETGNTEAFF.

The chain links TRBV9 to TRBJ2-3; D perhaps matches TRBD2 (5 bases). V shed 4 bases and J shed 1 base, with 10 bases lying between them. CDR1 is SGDLS and CDR2 is YYNGEE in the germline V gene. The CDR3 is 14 amino acids. The DNA of the CDR3 is TGTGCCAGCAGCCCCTGGACTGGCACAGATACGCAGTATTTT. As protein: CASSPWTGTDTQYF.

The chain couples TRBV27 to TRBJ2-3; TRBD1 matches 7 bases. Looked up from germline, CDR1 is MNHEY and CDR2 is SMNVEV (reference sequence). The CDR3 length is 15 residues. J gave up 5 bases and V 7 bases, and 12 bases lay outside the gene matches. CDR3 bases: TGTGCCAGCACCTCCTTAGACAGGGATCTAGATACGCAGTATTTT. It specifies CASTSLDRDLDTQYF.